The 21 T cell receptor beta chains below all came from one sample that was sequenced in a study of prognosis after radiotherapy for stage I lung cancer. Amplification of TCR beta CDR3 from genomic DNA used two-round multiplex PCR. Primers targeting each individual TRBV and TRBJ gene were applied in first-round PCR. One entry per CDR3 protein, called by TCRdb with MiXCR from the multiplex PCR reads. The sample records about 22,000 distinct CDR3 sequences, approximately 42% being singletons. The input for sequencing was PBMCs, taken before or after stereotactic body radiation therapy (not recorded which). The receptors derive from a donor aged 50 or older with non-small cell lung cancer.

This clonotype appeared once. The chain carries TRBV5-1 and TRBJ1-2; D is perhaps TRBD1 (5 bases). The CDR3 is 15 residues long. Germline V lookup: CDR1 SGHRS, CDR2 YFSETQ. V was trimmed by 2 bases and J by 3 bases, leaving 14 bases between them. The CDR3 nucleotides read TGCGCCAGCAGCTTCTCCCTCCAGGGTCACTATGGCTACACCTTC. Translating gives CASSFSLQGHYGYTF.

With regard to this clonotype: A far larger clone differs by one base, so this is likely a read error. The CDR3 coding sequence is TGTGCCAGCAGTTACGCGATTGGAATAGCGGGAGTCGCCGGGGAGCTGTTTTTT. Protein: CASSYAIGIAGVAGELFF. V is TRBV6-4 and J is TRBJ2-2; 9 nucleotides line up with TRBD2. Per germline, CDR1 MRHNA and CDR2 SNTAGT. After removal of 5 bases from V and 6 bases from J, the junction contained 16 bases not matched to a gene. CDR3 length equals 18 residues.

A word on this clonotype: A read error may explain this, as a much larger clone is one base away. The V gene is TRBV24-1, the J gene TRBJ2-4, with 14 bases lining up with TRBD2. Germline values: CDR1 KGHDR, CDR2 SFDVKD. The junction had 8 bases not matched to a gene; V was cut back by 4 bases and J by 7 bases. There are 17 residues in the CDR3. The CDR3 DNA reads as TGTGCCACCAGTGAGGGGACTAGCGGGAGTGCCGGGAACATTCAGTACTTC. Translating gives CATSEGTSGSAGNIQYF.

This chain uses TRBV19 with TRBJ1-3, with 8 bases lining up with TRBD1. This CDR3 is 14 amino acids long. CDR1 LNHDA and CDR2 SQIVND come from the germline V gene (reference sequence). V shed 6 bases, J shed 4 bases, and the junction held 5 bases outside the gene matches. CDR3 in DNA: TGTGCCAGTAGACCTACAGGGGGAGGAAACACCATATATTTT. This codes for CASRPTGGGNTIYF.

This clonotype occurred many times. The V call is TRBV19, the J call TRBJ1-2; 10 bases align to TRBD1. Germline lookup yields CDR1 LNHDA and CDR2 SQIVND (reference sequence). Trimming at V came to 6 bases and at J to 2 bases, leaving 9 bases not matched to a gene. The CDR3 contains 16 residues. The CDR3 sequence is CASREVRDRGNYGYTF. The CDR3 DNA follows: TGTGCCAGTAGAGAGGTGCGGGACAGGGGAAACTATGGCTACACCTTC.

This clonotype was counted many times. The V gene is TRBV5-1, the J gene TRBJ2-5, with 10 positions matching TRBD2. V was pared by 0 bases and J by 5 bases, with 7 bases of the junction left unmatched. The CDR3 contains 16 residues. Germline lookup yields CDR1 SGHRS and CDR2 YFSETQ. The chain's CDR3 is CASSLGLAGGRETQYF. The CDR3 nucleotides read TGCGCCAGCAGCTTGGGTTTAGCGGGAGGCCGTGAGACCCAGTACTTC.

Regarding this clonotype: This may come from a read error, since a much larger clone is one base off. The chain combines TRBV6-2 or TRBV6-3 with TRBJ1-1; D gene unclear. Germline-derived CDR1 and CDR2 are MNHEY and SVGEGT. This CDR3 has 16 amino acids. Written as DNA, the CDR3 is TGTGCCAGCCCTAAGGCGGGCAAGGGAGGGTTCACTGAACCTTTCTTT. Residues: CASPKAGKGGFTEPFF.

A single count supports this clonotype. The J gene is TRBJ1-2, the V gene TRBV24-1; D unclear. CDR3 length: 13 residues. V was trimmed by 9 bases and J by 8 bases, leaving 18 bases between them. Germline-derived CDR1 and CDR2 are KGHDR and SFDVKD. The CDR3 loop is CATLSWSDPGYTF. CDR3 DNA sequence: TGTGCCACCTTGAGTTGGTCTGACCCCGGCTACACCTTC.

As to this clonotype: This is likely an artifact of a read error, given a far larger clone one base away. The chain combines TRBV7-3 with TRBJ2-3, with TRBD1 identical over 8 bases. V was pared by 7 bases and J by 4 bases, with 13 bases of the junction left unmatched. Germline CDR1 SGHTA, CDR2 FQGTGA. The CDR3 runs 16 residues. The CDR3 bases are TGTGCCAGCAACTCCTTCGGGACAGGTAGGTCAGATACGCAGTATTTT. Protein: CASNSFGTGRSDTQYF.

This clonotype has a count of ten or more. V usage is TRBV2 and J usage is TRBJ2-3; D is ambiguous. The CDR3 covers 12 residues. The germline V and J ends were trimmed by 6 bases and 7 bases, with 11 bases remaining between them. The germline gives CDR1 SNHLY, CDR2 FYNNEI. CDR3 in DNA: TGTGCCAGCAGCCTTAATACCAATACGCAGTATTTT. Protein: CASSLNTNTQYF. The variable domain in full, completed from reference TRBV2 and TRBJ2-3, reads EPEVTQTPSHQVTQMGQEVILRCVPISNHLYFYWYRQILGQKVEFLVSFYNNEISEKSEIFDDQFSVERPDGSNFTLKIRSTKLEDSAMYFCASSLNTNTQYFGPGTRLTVL.

Turning to this clonotype: One base separates it from a far larger clone, so it is likely a read error. The rearrangement uses TRBV9 and TRBJ2-7; TRBD1 matches at 12 bases. The CDR3 spans 14 residues. CDR1 and CDR2 from the germline V gene are SGDLS and YYNGEE. The CDR3 protein is CASSYGTGGGEQYF. The CDR3 DNA reads as TGCGCCAGCAGCTACGGGACAGGGGGCGGCGAGCAGTACTTC.

Points on this clonotype: This sequence is one base from a far larger clone and is likely a read error. The CDR3 end shows no conserved phenylalanine or tryptophan, and so a read error is likely. The rearrangement uses TRBV6-2 or TRBV6-3 and TRBJ1-1, with a possible D match to TRBD1 (6 bases). V was cut by 4 bases and J by 6 bases, with 15 bases left in between. There are 14 residues in the CDR3. Germline CDR1 and CDR2: MNHEY and SVGEGT. The CDR3, as DNA: TGTGCCAGCAGTTCTAAGGGGGGACTTTCTGAAGCTTTCTTG. It yields the protein CASSSKGGLSEAFL.

With respect to this clonotype: This may come from a read error, since a much larger clone is one base off. Without the conserved terminal phenylalanine or tryptophan, this CDR3 likely stems from a read error. V and J are TRBV20-1 and TRBJ1-1, with D tentatively TRBD1 (6 bases). V shed 4 bases and J shed 4 bases, with 10 bases lying between them. Germline values: CDR1 DFQATT, CDR2 SNEGSKA (reference sequence). This CDR3 region has 12 residues. The CDR3 sequence: CSAKGGGTEAFL. The CDR3 DNA sequence: TGCAGTGCTAAGGGGGGCGGCACTGAAGCTTTCCTT.

Comments on this clonotype: A read error likely explains this, since a far larger clone differs by one base. The chain links TRBV6-4 to TRBJ2-1; 7 bases are shared with TRBD1. Germline loops: CDR1 MRHNA, CDR2 SNTAGT. CDR3 length: 16 amino acids. The ends lost 5 bases at V and 4 bases at J; junction bases unmatched: 11. The CDR3 here is CASSPQCRGLYNEQFF. The DNA of the CDR3 is TGTGCCAGCAGTCCGCAGTGCAGGGGGTTATACAATGAGCAGTTCTTC.

The CDR3 loop reads CASSISTGLAANEQFF. For the CDR3, the DNA is TGTGCCAGTAGTATTTCCACGGGACTAGCGGCTAATGAGCAGTTCTTC. The chain links TRBV19 to TRBJ2-1, with 11 bases matching TRBD2. The CDR3 consists of 16 residues. Unmatched junction bases numbered 8, after V lost 3 bases and J lost 7 bases. Per the germline V gene, CDR1 is LNHDA and CDR2 is SQIVND (reference sequence).

This clonotype was counted at least ten times. V usage is TRBV5-1 and J usage is TRBJ2-1; D remains unclear. Germline V gene sequence: CDR1 SGHRS, CDR2 YFSETQ. Between the trimmed V and J ends, which lost 0 bases and 4 bases, there was a span of 8 bases. The CDR3 is made up of 14 amino acids. CDR3 in DNA: TGCGCCAGCAGCTTGGTTGTTTCTTACAATGAGCAGTTCTTC. Translation gives CASSLVVSYNEQFF.

The table lists this clonotype with a count of one. The chain uses TRBV30 and TRBJ2-2; 8 bases align to TRBD2. The CDR3 runs to 15 residues. J lost 7 bases, V lost 3 bases, and 10 bases had no gene match. CDR1 and CDR2 (germline): GTSNPN, SVGIG (reference sequence). The CDR3, as DNA: TGTGCCTGGAGGAGGGAAGCGGGAGAGGTCGGGGAGCTGTTTTTT. Its translation is CAWRREAGEVGELFF.

This clonotype was recorded at least ten times. The rearrangement joins TRBV11-2 to TRBJ2-7; 10 nucleotides match TRBD2. CDR3 size: 14 residues. Trimming at V came to 4 bases and at J to 4 bases, leaving 4 bases not matched to a gene. Germline-derived CDR1 and CDR2 are SGHAT and FQNNGV. The CDR3 is CASSSSGSLYEQYF. The CDR3 bases are TGTGCCAGCAGCTCTAGCGGGAGTCTATACGAGCAGTACTTC.

This clonotype was detected only once. This chain connects TRBV6-1 to TRBJ2-1; maybe TRBD2 (5 bases). Trimming stripped 5 bases from V and 7 bases from J, with 18 bases between. This CDR3 comprises 15 residues. Germline CDR1 is MNHNS and CDR2 is SASEGT. The CDR3 sequence: CASSTPDSQFNEQFF. CDR3 coding DNA: TGTGCCAGCAGTACTCCGGACTCCCAGTTTAATGAGCAGTTCTTC.

Concerning this clonotype: It is likely a read error: a sequence one base away is far more abundant. This rearrangement joins TRBV5-1 to TRBJ2-7; 11 positions agree with TRBD2. The CDR3 is 17 residues long. Germline V lookup: CDR1 SGHRS, CDR2 YFSETQ. The CDR3 DNA follows: TGTGCCAGCAGCCCAACAGTGGCTAGCGGGAGGATCTACGAGCAGTACTTC. Translated: CASSPTVASGRIYEQYF. The full variable domain, rest sourced from reference TRBV5-1 and TRBJ2-7, is KAGVTQTPRYLIKTRGQQVTLSCSPISGHRSVSWYQQTPGQGLQFLFEYFSETQRNKGNFPGRFSGRQFSNSRSEMNVSTLELGDSALYLCASSPTVASGRIYEQYFGPGTRLTVT.

Concerning this clonotype itself: A much larger clone differs from this one at a single base, so this may be a read error. CDR3 residues: CASNLNPGVSTDTQYF. CDR3 bases: TGTGCTAGCAACTTAAACCCGGGAGTGAGCACAGATACGCAGTATTTT. This rearrangement joins TRBV7-3 to TRBJ2-3, with a tentative D call TRBD2 (6 bases). The CDR3 runs 16 residues. Germline V gives CDR1 SGHTA, CDR2 FQGTGA.